This T cell receptor (beta chain) came from a study of T-cell reconstitution after alpha-beta-depleted transplantation in children. The library targeted TCRbeta and was prepared with unique molecular identifiers. TCRdb used MiXCR to reprocess the PCR reads, holding one entry per CDR3 protein. The table has hundreds of thousands of distinct CDR3 sequences, roughly 15% seen once. The V end was cut by 5 bases, the J end by 6 bases, with 16 bases between. The CDR3 length is 15 residues. The sequence came from a human donor who donated a stem cell graft to a child with acute myeloid leukemia. The chain joins TRBV12-3 or TRBV12-4 to TRBJ2-2; D possibly corresponds to TRBD2 (5 bases). The sequenced sample was PBMCs from the stem cell graft donor, obtained from the stem cell graft. This CDR3 is CASSPTGEWAGELFF. The CDR3 nucleotides are TGTGCCAGCAGTCCTACCGGGGAGTGGGCCGGGGAGCTGTTTTTT.